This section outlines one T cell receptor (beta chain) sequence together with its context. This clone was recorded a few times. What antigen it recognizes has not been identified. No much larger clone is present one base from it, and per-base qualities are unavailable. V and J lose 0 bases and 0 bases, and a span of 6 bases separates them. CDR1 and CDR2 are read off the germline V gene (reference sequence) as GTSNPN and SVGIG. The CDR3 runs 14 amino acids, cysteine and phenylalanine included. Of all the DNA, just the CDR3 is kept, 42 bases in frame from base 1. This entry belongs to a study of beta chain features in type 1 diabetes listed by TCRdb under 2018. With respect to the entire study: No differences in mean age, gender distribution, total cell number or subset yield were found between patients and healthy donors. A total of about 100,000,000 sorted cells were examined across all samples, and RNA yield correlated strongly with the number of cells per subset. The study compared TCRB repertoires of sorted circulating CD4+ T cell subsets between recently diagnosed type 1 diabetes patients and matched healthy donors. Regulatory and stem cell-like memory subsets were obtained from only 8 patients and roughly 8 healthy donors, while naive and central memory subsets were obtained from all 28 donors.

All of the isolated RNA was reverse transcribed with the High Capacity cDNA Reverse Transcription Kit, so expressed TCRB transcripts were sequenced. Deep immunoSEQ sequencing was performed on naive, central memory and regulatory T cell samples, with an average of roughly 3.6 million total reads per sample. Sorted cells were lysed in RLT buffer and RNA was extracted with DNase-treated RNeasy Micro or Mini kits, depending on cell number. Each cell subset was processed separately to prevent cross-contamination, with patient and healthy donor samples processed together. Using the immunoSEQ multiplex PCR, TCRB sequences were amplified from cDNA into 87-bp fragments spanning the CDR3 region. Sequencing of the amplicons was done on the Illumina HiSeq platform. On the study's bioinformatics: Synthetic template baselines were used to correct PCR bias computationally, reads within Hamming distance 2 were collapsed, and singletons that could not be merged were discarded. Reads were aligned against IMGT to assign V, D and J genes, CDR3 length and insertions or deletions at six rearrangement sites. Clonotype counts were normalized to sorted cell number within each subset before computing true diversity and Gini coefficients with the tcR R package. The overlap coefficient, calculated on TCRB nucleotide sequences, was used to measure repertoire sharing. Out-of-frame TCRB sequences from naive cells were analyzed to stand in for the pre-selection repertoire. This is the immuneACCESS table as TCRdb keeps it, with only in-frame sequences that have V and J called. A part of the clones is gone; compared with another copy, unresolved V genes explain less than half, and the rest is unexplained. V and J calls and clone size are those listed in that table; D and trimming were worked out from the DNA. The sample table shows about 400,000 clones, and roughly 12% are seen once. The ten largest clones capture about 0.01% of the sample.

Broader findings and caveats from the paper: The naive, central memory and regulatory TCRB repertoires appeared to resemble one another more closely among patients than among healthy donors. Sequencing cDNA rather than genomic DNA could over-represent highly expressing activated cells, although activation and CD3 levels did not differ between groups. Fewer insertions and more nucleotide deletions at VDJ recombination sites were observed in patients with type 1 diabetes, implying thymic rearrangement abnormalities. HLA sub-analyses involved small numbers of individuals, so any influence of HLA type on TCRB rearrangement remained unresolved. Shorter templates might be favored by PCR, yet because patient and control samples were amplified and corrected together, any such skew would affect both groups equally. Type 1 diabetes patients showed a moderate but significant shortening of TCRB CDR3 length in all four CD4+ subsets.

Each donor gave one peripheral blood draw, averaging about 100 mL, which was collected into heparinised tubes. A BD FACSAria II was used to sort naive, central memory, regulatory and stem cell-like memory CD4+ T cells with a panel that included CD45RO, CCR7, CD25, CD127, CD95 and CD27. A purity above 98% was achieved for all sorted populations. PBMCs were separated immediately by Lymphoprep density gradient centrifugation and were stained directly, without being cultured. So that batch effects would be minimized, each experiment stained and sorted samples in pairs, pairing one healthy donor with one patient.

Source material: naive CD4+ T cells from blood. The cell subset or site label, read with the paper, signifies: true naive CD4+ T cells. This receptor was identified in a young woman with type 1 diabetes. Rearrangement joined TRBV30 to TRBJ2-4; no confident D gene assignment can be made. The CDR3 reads CAWSVRLAKNIQYF. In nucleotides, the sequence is TGTGCCTGGAGTGTTCGACTAGCCAAAAACATTCAGTACTTC.